What follows are 28 T cell receptor beta chains derived from one specimen sequenced in a study of blood T cell repertoires in COVID-19. Clones were sequenced by immunoSEQ multiplex PCR, and TCRdb holds only the in-frame ones, with some missing. The sample has tens of thousands of clones, about 79% seen once; the top ten hold just under 25%. Material: peripheral blood. Receptor source: a man aged 60 to 69 with acute or convalescent COVID-19.

The chain has TRBV2 and TRBJ1-4; TRBD1 aligns across 10 bases. The CDR3 loop spans 15 amino acids. Germline V gene data show CDR1 as SNHLY and CDR2 as FYNNEI. The trim removed 7 bases at V and 15 bases at J, leaving 17 bases unmatched. The CDR3 sequence is CASTDPGTGDSVMFF. The CDR3 DNA reads as TGTGCCAGCACTGACCCCGGGACAGGGGATAGTGTAATGTTTTTT.

The V call is TRBV7-9, the J call TRBJ2-3; 8 nucleotides line up with TRBD2. J was trimmed by 0 bases and V by 6 bases; bases with no gene match: 8. CDR1 and CDR2 (germline): SEHNR, FQNEAQ (reference sequence). This CDR3 region has 16 residues. This chain's CDR3 is CASSISGGTSTDTQYF. The CDR3 coding sequence is TGTGCCAGCAGTATCAGCGGGGGCACTAGCACAGATACGCAGTATTTT. Full variable domain (outside the CDR3, taken from reference TRBV7-9 and TRBJ2-3): DTGVSQNPRHKITKRGQNVTFRCDPISEHNRLYWYRQTLGQGPEFLTYFQNEAQLEKSRLLSDRFSAERPKGSFSTLEIQRTEQGDSAMYLCASSISGGTSTDTQYFGPGTRLTVL.

This clone has just one count. This rearrangement joins TRBV21-1 to TRBJ2-7; no check of the table's D call, TRBD2, against the DNA was made. TRBV21-1 is noted as a pseudogene. The CDR3 totals 18 residues. The CDR3 sequence: CASSNPHVLAAGRYEQYV. CDR3 bases: TGTGCCAGCAGCAACCCCCACGTGTTGGCGGCGGGTAGGTACGAGCAGTACGTC.

This CDR3 reads CASGGGSYEQYF. CDR3 nucleotide sequence: TGTGCCAGCGGGGGGGGCTCCTACGAGCAGTACTTC. The J gene is TRBJ2-7, the V gene TRBV2; 7 bases line up with TRBD2. V dropped 8 bases and J dropped 0; count of bases not matched to a gene: 1. This CDR3 has 12 amino acids. Germline CDR1 is SNHLY and CDR2 is FYNNEI.

The chain uses TRBV12-3 or TRBV12-4 and TRBJ2-2; perhaps TRBD1 as D (6 bases). V lost 6 bases, J lost 5 bases, and 10 bases lay in between. The CDR3 covers 13 residues. CDR3 sequence: CASRQGMTGELFF. CDR3 nucleotides: TGTGCCAGCAGACAGGGAATGACCGGGGAGCTGTTTTTT.

This clone was observed a handful of times. The chain recombines TRBV14 with TRBJ2-1; 9 bases align to TRBD2. The CDR3 runs 15 residues. V lost 1 base and J lost 5; bases outside the gene matches: 3. Germline V gene data show CDR1 as SGHDN and CDR2 as FVKESK. In DNA, the CDR3 is TGTGCCAGCAGCCAAGTAGCGGGGGTGAACAATGAGCAGTTCTTC. Its translation is CASSQVAGVNNEQFF.

This clone was recorded a few times. The rearrangement links TRBV2 to TRBJ1-3; D is unclear. Germline lookup yields CDR1 SNHLY and CDR2 FYNNEI. V lost 5 bases to trimming and J lost 0 bases, with 14 bases between them. The CDR3 totals 16 residues. The CDR3 coding sequence is TGTGCCAGCAGTCCCCGCACACACCTCTCTGGAAACACCATATATTTT. This encodes CASSPRTHLSGNTIYF.

The V call is TRBV28, the J call TRBJ1-2; D is undetermined. The CDR3 spans 15 residues. CDR1 and CDR2 (germline): MDHEN, SYDVKM. Trimming cost V 4 bases and J 4 bases, with 16 bases left between them. The CDR3 bases are TGTGCCAGCAGTTCGGGGTCCGGCTTGGCCTATGGCTACACCTTC. This sequence encodes CASSSGSGLAYGYTF.

This rearrangement joins TRBV6-4 to TRBJ1-6; D ambiguous. V was cut by 2 bases and J by 10 bases, with 15 bases left in between. CDR1 and CDR2 (germline): MRHNA, SNTAGT. This CDR3 is built from 15 residues. The CDR3 is CASSDTWASVSPLHF. The CDR3 DNA reads as TGTGCCAGCAGTGACACGTGGGCTTCGGTATCACCCCTCCACTTT.

The CDR3 protein is CSVWTGGETQYF. For the CDR3, the DNA is TGCAGCGTCTGGACAGGGGGCGAGACCCAGTACTTC. The gene calls are TRBV29-1 and TRBJ2-5; TRBD1 agrees at 11 bases. This CDR3 has 12 amino acids. Germline values: CDR1 SQVTM, CDR2 ANQGSEA. V lost 6 bases and J lost 5; bases outside the gene matches: 2.

In this sample, this clone turned up a few times. The chain combines TRBV5-1 with TRBJ2-5; 10 bases map to TRBD2. The CDR3 is 17 amino acids. V dropped 0 bases and J dropped 2; count of bases not matched to a gene: 7. From germline, CDR1 is SGHRS and CDR2 YFSETQ. CDR3: CASSLASLAGVQETQYF. The CDR3 bases are TGCGCCAGCAGCTTGGCGTCGCTAGCGGGAGTACAAGAGACCCAGTACTTC.

The chain combines TRBV28 with TRBJ1-5, with D uncertain. V lost 4 bases and J 0 bases, leaving 7 bases between the germline ends. The CDR3 totals 14 residues. Germline V gene lookup returns CDR1 MDHEN and CDR2 SYDVKM. The CDR3 DNA sequence: TGTGCCAGCAGTTCGGTGTATAGCAATCAGCCCCAGCATTTT. Residues: CASSSVYSNQPQHF.

The chain links TRBV2 to TRBJ1-2; D ambiguous. Germline CDR1 is SNHLY and CDR2 is FYNNEI. The CDR3 consists of 14 residues. Trimming took off 3 bases at V and 4 bases at J, with 12 bases between the two ends. For the CDR3, the DNA is TGTGCCAGCAGTGAGGCCCGCCTCAGCTATGGCTACACCTTC. This sequence encodes CASSEARLSYGYTF. Combining the CDR3 with reference TRBV2 and TRBJ1-2 gives the whole variable domain EPEVTQTPSHQVTQMGQEVILRCVPISNHLYFYWYRQILGQKVEFLVSFYNNEISEKSEIFDDQFSVERPDGSNFTLKIRSTKLEDSAMYFCASSEARLSYGYTFGSGTRLTVV.

CDR3 nucleotide sequence: TGCGCCAGCAGCTTGGCCCCGGAGACCTACGAGCAGTACTTC. As protein: CASSLAPETYEQYF. The chain employs TRBV5-1 and TRBJ2-7; D gene uncertain. The CDR3 length is 14 residues. The germline V gene has CDR1 SGHRS and CDR2 YFSETQ. V was shortened by 0 bases and J by 2 bases, with 9 bases between the two germline ends.

This rearrangement joins TRBV18 to TRBJ1-3; maybe TRBD1 (5 bases). The CDR3 totals 16 residues. The V gene's germline CDR1 is KGHSH and CDR2 LQKENI. The germline V and J ends were trimmed by 2 bases and 1 base, with 12 bases remaining between them. The CDR3 coding sequence is TGTGCCAGCTCACCAGACAGACTCCAATCTGGAAACACCATATATTTT. Protein: CASSPDRLQSGNTIYF.

The chain recombines TRBV28 with TRBJ2-1; no firm D call. Germline V lookup: CDR1 MDHEN, CDR2 SYDVKM. The CDR3 contains 13 residues. Between the trimmed V and J ends, which lost 7 bases and 3 bases, there was a span of 10 bases. In DNA, the CDR3 is TGTGCCAGCAAAACCGGCGGCTACAATGAGCAGTTCTTC. This translates into CASKTGGYNEQFF. The full variable domain, rest sourced from reference TRBV28 and TRBJ2-1, is DVKVTQSSRYLVKRTGEKVFLECVQDMDHENMFWYRQDPGLGLRLIYFSYDVKMKEKGDIPEGYSVSREKKERFSLILESASTNQTSMYLCASKTGGYNEQFFGPGTRLTVL.

This chain joins TRBV2 and TRBJ1-2; 10 nucleotides align to TRBD1. Germline trimming cut 5 bases from V and 4 bases from J; bases unmatched to any gene: 7. The CDR3 runs 15 residues. Germline CDR1 reads SNHLY; CDR2 reads FYNNEI. The CDR3 region has the DNA TGTGCCAGCAGTACCTCCGGGACAGGGGTCTATGGCTACACCTTC. This translates into CASSTSGTGVYGYTF.

The chain uses TRBV7-8 and TRBJ2-1, with 7 bases aligning to TRBD2. V was clipped by 4 bases and J by 7 bases; unmatched bases: 4. The CDR3 sequence is 13 residues long. Germline assignment: CDR1 SGHVS and CDR2 FQNEAQ. CDR3 region: CASSSLAANEQFF. CDR3 DNA: TGTGCCAGCAGCTCCCTAGCGGCTAATGAGCAGTTCTTC.

The rearrangement joins TRBV7-3 to TRBJ2-6; D is possibly TRBD2 (5 bases). The CDR3 runs 15 residues. Trimming pared 6 bases from V and 2 bases from J, leaving 11 bases between. Germline values: CDR1 SGHTA, CDR2 FQGTGA. CDR3 region: CASSPRRAGANVLTF. In nucleotides, the CDR3 is TGTGCCAGCAGTCCGAGGCGGGCTGGGGCCAACGTCCTGACTTTC.

The gene calls are TRBV6-5 and TRBJ2-2; no clear D. V lost 5 bases and J 1 base, leaving 8 bases between the germline ends. The CDR3 contains 14 residues. The germline CDR1 and CDR2 sequences are MNHEY and SVGAGI. In DNA form, the CDR3 reads TGTGCCAGCAGTCGACCAGGGAACACCGGGGAGCTGTTTTTT. Its protein is CASSRPGNTGELFF.

The V and J genes are TRBV18 and TRBJ2-7, with D perhaps matching TRBD1 (6 bases). Germline CDR1 is KGHSH and CDR2 is LQKENI. Trimming removed 3 bases from V and 7 bases from J, with 10 bases in between. There are 12 residues in the CDR3. CDR3 in DNA: TGTGCCAGCTCACCGGGGGCAGGTGAGCAGTACGTC. Amino acid sequence: CASSPGAGEQYV.

The chain has TRBV13 and TRBJ1-1; 8 nucleotides agree with TRBD1. CDR3 length equals 14 residues. Trimming took 4 bases from V and 5 from J; bases not matched to a gene: 6. Germline V gives CDR1 PRHDT, CDR2 FYEKMQ (reference sequence). CDR3 residues: CASSSRTGWTEAFF. In DNA, the CDR3 is TGTGCCAGCAGCTCCAGGACAGGGTGGACTGAAGCTTTCTTT. Full variable domain (remainder filled in from reference TRBV13 and TRBJ1-1): AAGVIQSPRHLIKEKRETATLKCYPIPRHDTVYWYQQGPGQDPQFLISFYEKMQSDKGSIPDRFSAQQFSDYHSELNMSSLELGDSALYFCASSSRTGWTEAFFGQGTRLTVV.

The rearrangement joins TRBV5-5 to TRBJ2-5; 16 bases align to TRBD2. The V gene's germline CDR1 is SGHKS and CDR2 YYEKEE (reference sequence). The CDR3 is 17 amino acids. Unmatched junction bases numbered 5, after V lost 5 bases and J lost 1 base. The CDR3 coding sequence is TGTGCCAGCAGACCGGGACTAGCGGGGGGGACCCAAGAGACCCAGTACTTC. Translation: CASRPGLAGGTQETQYF.

The chain joins TRBV29-1 to TRBJ2-5; 11 bases map to TRBD2. With V trimmed by 6 bases and J by 0 bases, 3 bases remained unmatched. Germline V gene lookup returns CDR1 SQVTM and CDR2 ANQGSEA. CDR3 size: 14 residues. The CDR3 DNA follows: TGCAGCGTCCTTAGCGGGGGGGACCAAGAGACCCAGTACTTC. Translated, it gives CSVLSGGDQETQYF.

The rearrangement joins TRBV3-1 (or the pseudogene TRBV3-2) to TRBJ2-1; a possible D gene is TRBD1 (6 bases). V lost 2 bases, J lost 2 bases, and 16 bases lay in between. CDR1 LGHDT and CDR2 YNNKEL come from the germline V gene (reference sequence). The CDR3 runs to 17 residues. DNA for the CDR3: TGTGCCAGCAGCCAAATTGACAGGACCCTCCCCTACAATGAGCAGTTCTTC. As protein: CASSQIDRTLPYNEQFF.

This rearrangement joins TRBV7-8 to TRBJ1-1; D may be TRBD1 (5 bases). There are 13 residues in the CDR3. Germline lookup yields CDR1 SGHVS and CDR2 FQNEAQ. The V end was cut by 5 bases, the J end by 4 bases, with 11 bases between. The CDR3 nucleotides are TGTGCCAGCAGCCAGGACACGAGCACTGAAGCTTTCTTT. Translating gives CASSQDTSTEAFF.

V is TRBV28 and J is TRBJ1-5; weak D call: TRBD1 (5 bases). Per the germline V gene, CDR1 is MDHEN and CDR2 is SYDVKM. Trimming cost V 5 bases and J 7 bases, with 18 bases left between them. The CDR3 covers 15 residues. The CDR3 coding sequence is TGTGCCAGCAGTACCCCCGGGGGTAGCGTGCAGCCCCAGCATTTT. Translating it yields CASSTPGGSVQPQHF.

The CDR3 nucleotides are TGTGCCAGCAGCCAAGATCGCAGGGGACGGACGACTGAAGCTTTCTTT. Translation: CASSQDRRGRTTEAFF. V gene TRBV4-2 combines with J gene TRBJ1-1, with D possibly being TRBD1 (6 bases). The V gene lost 0 bases and the J gene lost 5 bases, with 16 bases spanning the gap. The length of the CDR3 is 16 residues. Germline lookup yields CDR1 LGHNA and CDR2 YNFKEQ.